This TCR beta chain is from a study of blood T cells in healthy people across ages. Sample-barcoded 5' priming and a J-beta primer mix drove a second PCR of roughly 6 to 12 cycles. Carrying 12 random nucleotides, a template-switch adaptor labeled each individual cDNA molecule. Each CDR3 protein is one row after TCRdb ran MiXCR on the 5' RACE reads. Here the sample spans 650,000 to 900,000 distinct CDR3 sequences, 60% to 80% being singletons. This clonotype was seen more than once but under ten times. Trimming pared 8 bases from V and 9 bases from J, leaving 11 bases between. The CDR3 is 11 amino acids. The germline CDR1 and CDR2 sequences are MNHNY and SVGAGI (reference sequence).

The sequencing input was blood. The chain combines TRBV6-6 with TRBJ2-1; D perhaps matches TRBD2 (5 bases). This sequence was found in a man under 40 in good health. In nucleotides, the CDR3 is TGTGCCAGCGGAACTAGGATTGAGCAGTTCTTC. This translates into CASGTRIEQFF.